The present entry profiles one TCR beta chain with its context. This entry belongs to a study of blood T cell repertoires in COVID-19. Across the whole study: Samples taken during acute and convalescent COVID-19 were collected in the United States, Italy and Spain.

V shed 7 bases and J shed 6 bases, with 17 bases lying between them. This CDR3 contains 14 residues. CDR1 SNHLY and CDR2 FYNNEI come from the germline V gene. TCRdb's table, derived via immunoSEQ multiplex PCR, lists solely in-frame clones and lacks some. The sample has 80,000 or so clones, roughly four fifths seen once. Sequencing was performed on peripheral blood. This TCR was sampled from a human donor in a cohort sampled during active COVID-19. This chain connects TRBV2 to TRBJ2-3, with D perhaps matching TRBD1 (5 bases). CDR3 sequence reads: CASKPRAAMDTQYF. The CDR3 coding sequence is TGTGCCAGCAAACCCAGGGCGGCCATGGATACGCAGTATTTT.